This TCR beta chain was retrieved from a study of T cell repertoires in cytomegalovirus infection. TCRdb re-analysed the reads in MiXCR, keeping a single row per CDR3 protein. In the table there are 450,000 to 550,000 distinct CDR3 sequences, approximately 15% of which are singletons. Trimming cost V 0 bases and J 7 bases, with 20 bases left between them. This CDR3 has 16 amino acids. Germline CDR1 DFQATT, CDR2 SNEGSKA (reference sequence). The table lists this clonotype with a few counts. The V call is TRBV20-1, the J call TRBJ2-3; tentative D call: TRBD2 (7 bases). The sequenced sample consisted of CD8+ T cells from PBMCs. The source of this sequence is a human donor in good health (CMV status not recorded). Some clones in this sample may be carry-over from other donors' samples. The CDR3 spells CSARDSGGRVIYTQYF. The CDR3 nucleotides are TGCAGTGCTAGAGATTCGGGGGGCAGAGTAATCTATACGCAGTATTTT.